One sample yielded the 21 T cell receptor beta chains listed below, sequenced in a study of CD8+ T cells in alopecia areata. The sequencing template was cDNA reverse transcribed from extracted RNA. Method: immunoSEQ multiplex PCR; TCRdb's copy keeps in-frame clones and lacks some. The data contain 200,000 to 250,000 clones, about 57% of them singletons. As for treatment: oral pan-JAK inhibitor, 5-10 mg twice daily. The sample was CD4+ T cells sorted from blood, taken at week 4, from a patient treated with tofacitinib. The source of these receptors is a human donor with alopecia areata.

In this sample, this clone turned up once. This sequence joins TRBV15 and TRBJ1-1, with D tentatively TRBD1 (6 bases). Trimming left V 2 bases short and J 1 base short, with 11 bases between. The CDR3 runs to 15 residues. Germline loops: CDR1 LNHNV, CDR2 YYDKDF (reference sequence). The CDR3 sequence is CATSRWGTPNTEAFF. CDR3 DNA: TGTGCCACCAGCAGATGGGGGACACCGAACACTGAAGCTTTCTTT.

This rearrangement joins TRBV30 to TRBJ1-5; D unresolved. Germline assignment: CDR1 GTSNPN and CDR2 SVGIG (reference sequence). V lost 5 bases and J lost 7, with 18 bases in between. CDR3 size: 14 residues. CDR3 region: CAWSKVGMDQPQHF. The CDR3 nucleotides read TGTGCCTGGTCTAAGGTAGGCATGGACCAGCCCCAGCATTTT. The variable domain in full, completed from reference TRBV30 and TRBJ1-5, reads SQTIHQWPATLVQPVGSPLSLECTVEGTSNPNLYWYRQAAGRGLQLLFYSVGIGQISSEVPQNLSASRPQDRQFILSSKKLLLSDSGFYLCAWSKVGMDQPQHFGDGTRLSIL.

The chain recombines TRBV4-3 with TRBJ2-5; D tentatively fits TRBD1 or TRBD2 (5 bases each). There are 13 residues in the CDR3. Germline V lookup: CDR1 LGHNA, CDR2 YSLEER. V was shortened by 3 bases and J by 9 bases, with 14 bases between the two germline ends. CDR3 sequence (DNA): TGCGCCAGCAGCCAGGATATCATGGGGGCCCAGTACTTC. Amino acid sequence: CASSQDIMGAQYF.

This chain connects TRBV7-9 to TRBJ2-6; no clear D gene. Between the trimmed V and J ends, which lost 0 bases and 0 bases, there was a span of 0 bases. Germline V gene sequence: CDR1 SEHNR, CDR2 FQNEAQ (reference sequence). The CDR3 contains 14 residues. CDR3 amino acids: CASSLASGANVLTF. The CDR3 coding sequence is TGTGCCAGCAGCTTAGCCTCTGGGGCCAACGTCCTGACTTTC.

The chain joins TRBV11-2 to TRBJ2-3, with 8 bases identical to TRBD2. Looked up from germline, CDR1 is SGHAT and CDR2 is FQNNGV. This CDR3 contains 18 residues. V shed 1 base, J shed 3 bases, and the junction held 12 bases outside the gene matches. The CDR3 is CASSLVGTRIISTDTQYF. In nucleotides, the CDR3 is TGTGCCAGCAGCTTAGTCGGGACTAGAATCATATCTACAGATACGCAGTATTTT.

The V call is TRBV10-3, the J call TRBJ2-3; D remains ambiguous. The CDR3 is made up of 16 amino acids. V lost 0 bases and J lost 0, with 10 bases in between. The germline V gene has CDR1 ENHRY and CDR2 SYGVKD. The CDR3 coding sequence is TGTGCCATCAGTGAGTCTGGGGTAACTAGCACAGATACGCAGTATTTT. Translation gives CAISESGVTSTDTQYF.

The chain employs TRBV30 and TRBJ1-3; 7 nucleotides line up with TRBD1. The CDR3 runs 13 residues. Germline V gene sequence: CDR1 GTSNPN, CDR2 SVGIG (reference sequence). J gave up 2 bases and V 4 bases, and 2 bases lay outside the gene matches. The CDR3 nucleotides read TGTGCCTGGACAGGGGGAGCTGGAAACACCATATATTTT. This sequence encodes CAWTGGAGNTIYF.

V is TRBV29-1 and J is TRBJ2-1; D uncertain. Per germline, CDR1 SQVTM and CDR2 ANQGSEA. The CDR3 runs to 14 residues. V lost 0 bases, J lost 7 bases, and 13 bases lay in between. DNA for the CDR3: TGCAGCGTTGAAGATCTAAGGGTCTCTAATGAGCAGTTCTTC. It specifies CSVEDLRVSNEQFF.

The chain is built from TRBV30 and TRBJ1-1; D uncertain. V was shortened by 3 bases and J by 4 bases, with 6 bases between the two germline ends. Germline assignment: CDR1 GTSNPN and CDR2 SVGIG (reference sequence). This CDR3 comprises 11 residues. In DNA form, the CDR3 reads TGTGCCTGGAGAGATAGCACTGAAGCTTTCTTT. It translates to CAWRDSTEAFF. The whole variable domain, remainder taken from reference TRBV30 and TRBJ1-1, is SQTIHQWPATLVQPVGSPLSLECTVEGTSNPNLYWYRQAAGRGLQLLFYSVGIGQISSEVPQNLSASRPQDRQFILSSKKLLLSDSGFYLCAWRDSTEAFFGQGTRLTVV.

V gene TRBV11-2 combines with J gene TRBJ2-7; D unresolved. This CDR3 is built from 14 residues. V dropped 3 bases and J dropped 0 bases, with 9 bases sitting between them. CDR1 is SGHAT, CDR2 FQNNGV, per germline. The CDR3, as DNA: TGTGCCAGCAGCTTTGTCCAGGCCTCCTACGAGCAGTACTTC. Its translation: CASSFVQASYEQYF. Combining the CDR3 with reference TRBV11-2 and TRBJ2-7 gives the whole variable domain EAGVAQSPRYKIIEKRQSVAFWCNPISGHATLYWYQQILGQGPKLLIQFQNNGVVDDSQLPKDRFSAERLKGVDSTLKIQPAKLEDSAVYLCASSFVQASYEQYFGPGTRLTVT.

This chain joins TRBV29-1 and TRBJ1-5; D is perhaps TRBD1 (5 bases). The V gene's germline CDR1 is SQVTM and CDR2 ANQGSEA. V was shortened by 7 bases and J by 6 bases, with 10 bases between the two germline ends. The length of the CDR3 is 11 residues. The DNA for the CDR3 is TGCAGCGCGCTAAGGGGTCAGCCCCAGCATTTT. Amino acids: CSALRGQPQHF.

The CDR3 region has the DNA TGTGCCAGCAGCTTAGGAATAGGGGAAAAACTGTTTTTT. It yields the protein CASSLGIGEKLFF. The chain couples TRBV11-2 to TRBJ1-4; D unresolved. CDR1 and CDR2 (germline): SGHAT, FQNNGV. There are 13 residues in the CDR3. V lost 1 base and J lost 8, with 8 bases in between.

This chain connects TRBV5-4 to TRBJ2-6; tentative D call: TRBD2 (6 bases). V lost 4 bases to trimming and J lost 2 bases, with 10 bases between them. The CDR3 runs 15 residues. Germline CDR1 SGHNT, CDR2 YYREEE (reference sequence). The CDR3 nucleotides read TGTGCCAGCAGCACGGAGGGTGCTGGGGCCAACGTCCTGACTTTC. Protein sequence: CASSTEGAGANVLTF. Looking up the rest from reference TRBV5-4 and TRBJ2-6 gives the full variable domain: ETGVTQSPTHLIKTRGQQVTLRCSSQSGHNTVSWYQQALGQGPQFIFQYYREEENGRGNFPPRFSGLQFPNYSSELNVNALELDDSALYLCASSTEGAGANVLTFGAGSRLTVL.

In this sample, this clone turned up a few times. The chain recombines TRBV25-1 with TRBJ2-7; D unclear. The CDR3 loop spans 11 amino acids. Per germline, CDR1 MGHDK and CDR2 SYGVNS. The V and J ends lost 3 bases and 4 bases respectively, with 4 bases between them. This chain's CDR3 is CASSDRYEQYF. Written as DNA, the CDR3 is TGTGCCAGCAGTGACAGATACGAGCAGTACTTC.

By sample share, this clone is medium-sized. The V call is TRBV7-2, the J call TRBJ2-3; 10 nucleotides agree with TRBD2. V lost 5 bases, J lost 7 bases, and 3 bases stayed unmatched. The germline V gene has CDR1 SGHTA and CDR2 FQGNSA. CDR3 length equals 13 residues. CDR3 protein: CASSASGGNTQYF. In nucleotides, the CDR3 is TGTGCCAGCAGCGCTAGCGGGGGAAATACGCAGTATTTT.

The chain couples TRBV6-5 to TRBJ2-2, with D tentatively TRBD1 (6 bases). Trimming removed 5 bases at V and 2 bases at J, with 9 bases between. The CDR3 has 14 residues. Per the germline V gene, CDR1 is MNHEY and CDR2 is SVGAGI. The CDR3 loop reads CASSRDINTGELFF. In nucleotides, the CDR3 is TGTGCCAGCAGTCGGGACATCAACACCGGGGAGCTGTTTTTT.

The chain uses TRBV6-5 and TRBJ2-2; no firm D call. Germline loops: CDR1 MNHEY, CDR2 SVGAGI. The CDR3 extends over 14 amino acids. Trimming left V 4 bases short and J 4 bases short, with 10 bases between. CDR3 nucleotide sequence: TGTGCCAGCAGTTTAAGAGTTCCCACCGGGGAGCTGTTTTTT. Translated, it gives CASSLRVPTGELFF.

The genes are TRBV7-2 and TRBJ1-5; D remains ambiguous. The CDR3 spans 12 residues. CDR1 SGHTA and CDR2 FQGNSA come from the germline V gene. Trimming took 1 base from V and 7 from J, leaving 5 bases between them. This chain's CDR3 is CASSLDHQPQHF. The DNA for the CDR3 is TGTGCCAGCAGCTTAGATCACCAGCCCCAGCATTTT.

The chain links TRBV5-1 to TRBJ1-4; the match to TRBD1 covers 7 bases. Unmatched junction bases numbered 4, after V lost 5 bases and J lost 6 bases. Germline CDR1 and CDR2: SGHRS and YFSETQ. The CDR3 covers 13 residues. The CDR3: CASRDREDEKLFF. In DNA, the CDR3 is TGCGCCAGCAGAGACAGGGAGGATGAAAAACTGTTTTTT. Drawing the rest from reference TRBV5-1 and TRBJ1-4, the complete variable domain is KAGVTQTPRYLIKTRGQQVTLSCSPISGHRSVSWYQQTPGQGLQFLFEYFSETQRNKGNFPGRFSGRQFSNSRSEMNVSTLELGDSALYLCASRDREDEKLFFGSGTQLSVL.

The J gene is TRBJ1-1, the V gene TRBV7-2; 7 nucleotides match TRBD1. Germline V CDR1 and CDR2: SGHTA, FQGNSA. The CDR3 extends over 14 amino acids. V dropped 6 bases and J dropped 1; count of bases not matched to a gene: 5. The CDR3 reads CASRATGRNTEAFF. The CDR3 nucleotides are TGTGCCAGCAGGGCGACAGGGCGGAACACTGAAGCTTTCTTT.

This chain joins TRBV10-2 and TRBJ1-5; D possibly corresponds to TRBD1 (6 bases). Germline values: CDR1 WSHSY, CDR2 SAAADI. Trimming took 1 base from V and 6 from J, leaving 13 bases between them. This CDR3 spans 15 amino acids. CDR3 sequence reads: CASSELHRDVQPQHF. CDR3 nucleotides: TGCGCCAGCAGTGAGTTGCACAGGGATGTTCAGCCCCAGCATTTT.